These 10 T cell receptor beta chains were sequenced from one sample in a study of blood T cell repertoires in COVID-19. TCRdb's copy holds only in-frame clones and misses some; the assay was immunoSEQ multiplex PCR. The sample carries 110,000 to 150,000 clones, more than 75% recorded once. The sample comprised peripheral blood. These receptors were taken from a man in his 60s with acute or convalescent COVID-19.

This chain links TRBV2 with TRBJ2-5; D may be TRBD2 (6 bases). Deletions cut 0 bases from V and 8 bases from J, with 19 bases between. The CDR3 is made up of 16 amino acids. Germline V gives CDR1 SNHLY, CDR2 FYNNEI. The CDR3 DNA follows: TGTGCCAGCAGTGAAGCGTCGGTCCGCCGCGGGGAAACCCAGTACTTC. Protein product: CASSEASVRRGETQYF. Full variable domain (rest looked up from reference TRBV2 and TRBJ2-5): EPEVTQTPSHQVTQMGQEVILRCVPISNHLYFYWYRQILGQKVEFLVSFYNNEISEKSEIFDDQFSVERPDGSNFTLKIRSTKLEDSAMYFCASSEASVRRGETQYFGPGTRLLVL.

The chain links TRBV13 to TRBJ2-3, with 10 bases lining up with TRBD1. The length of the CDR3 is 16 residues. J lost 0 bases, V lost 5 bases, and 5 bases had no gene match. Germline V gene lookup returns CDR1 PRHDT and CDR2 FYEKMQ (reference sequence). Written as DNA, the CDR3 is TGTGCCAGCAGCAAAGACAGGGGGCTCAGCACAGATACGCAGTATTTT. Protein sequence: CASSKDRGLSTDTQYF.

This CDR3 is CASSRGGSADTQYF. The CDR3 DNA follows: TGTGCCAGCAGTCGGGGCGGGAGTGCAGATACGCAGTATTTT. The chain is built from TRBV7-9 and TRBJ2-3; 7 bases are shared with TRBD2. This CDR3 is built from 14 residues. Germline V gene data show CDR1 as SEHNR and CDR2 as FQNEAQ (reference sequence). Trimming at V came to 6 bases and at J to 4 bases, leaving 7 bases not matched to a gene.

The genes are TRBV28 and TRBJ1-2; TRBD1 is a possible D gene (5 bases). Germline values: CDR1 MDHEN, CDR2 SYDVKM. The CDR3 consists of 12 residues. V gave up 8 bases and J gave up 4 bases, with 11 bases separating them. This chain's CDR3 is CASAEGRYGYTF. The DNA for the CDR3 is TGTGCCAGCGCGGAGGGGCGCTATGGCTACACCTTC.

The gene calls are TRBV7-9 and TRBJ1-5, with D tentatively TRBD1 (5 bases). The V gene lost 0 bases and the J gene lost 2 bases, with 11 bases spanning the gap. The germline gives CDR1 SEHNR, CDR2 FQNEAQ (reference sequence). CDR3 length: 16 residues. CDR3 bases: TGTGCCAGCAGCTTAGCGACAGAGGTCGGCAATCAGCCCCAGCATTTT. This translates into CASSLATEVGNQPQHF.

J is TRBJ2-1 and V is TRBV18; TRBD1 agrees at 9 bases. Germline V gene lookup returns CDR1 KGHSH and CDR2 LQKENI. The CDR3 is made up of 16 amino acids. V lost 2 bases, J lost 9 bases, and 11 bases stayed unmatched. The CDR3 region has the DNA TGTGCCAGCTCACCATCGTCCCCGGGACAGGGAATTGAGCAGTTCTTC. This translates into CASSPSSPGQGIEQFF. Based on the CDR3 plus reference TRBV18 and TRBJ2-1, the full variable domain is NAGVMQNPRHLVRRRGQEARLRCSPMKGHSHVYWYRQLPEEGLKFMVYLQKENIIDESGMPKERFSAEFPKEGPSILRIQQVVRGDSAAYFCASSPSSPGQGIEQFFGPGTRLTVL.

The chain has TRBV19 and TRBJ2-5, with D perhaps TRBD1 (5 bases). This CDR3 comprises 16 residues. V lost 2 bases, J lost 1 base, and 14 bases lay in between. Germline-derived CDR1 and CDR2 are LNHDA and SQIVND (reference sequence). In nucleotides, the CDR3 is TGTGCCAGTAGTATATGGGGAACAGGAGTCCAAGAGACCCAGTACTTC. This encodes CASSIWGTGVQETQYF. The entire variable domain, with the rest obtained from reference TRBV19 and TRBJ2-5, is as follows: DGGITQSPKYLFRKEGQNVTLSCEQNLNHDAMYWYRQDPGQGLRLIYYSQIVNDFQKGDIAEGYSVSREKKESFPLTVTSAQKNPTAFYLCASSIWGTGVQETQYFGPGTRLLVL.

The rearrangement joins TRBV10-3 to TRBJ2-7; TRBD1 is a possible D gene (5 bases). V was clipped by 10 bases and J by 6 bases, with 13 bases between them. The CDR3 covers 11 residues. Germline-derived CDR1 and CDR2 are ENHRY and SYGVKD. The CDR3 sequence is CARRQPLEQYF. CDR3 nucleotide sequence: TGTGCCAGACGACAGCCCCTCGAGCAGTACTTC.

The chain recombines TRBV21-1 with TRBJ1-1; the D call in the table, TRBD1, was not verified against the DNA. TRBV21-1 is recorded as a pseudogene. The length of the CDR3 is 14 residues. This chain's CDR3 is CASSAGQGRAEAFF. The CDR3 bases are TGTGCCAGCAGCGCGGGACAGGGGAGAGCTGAAGCTTTCTTT.

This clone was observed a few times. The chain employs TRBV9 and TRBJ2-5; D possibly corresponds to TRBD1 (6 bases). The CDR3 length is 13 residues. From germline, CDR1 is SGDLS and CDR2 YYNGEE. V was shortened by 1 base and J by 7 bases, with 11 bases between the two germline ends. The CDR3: CASSVQGLGTQYF. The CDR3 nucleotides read TGTGCCAGCAGCGTACAGGGGCTGGGGACCCAGTACTTC.